A single T cell receptor (beta chain) is shown here with its context. The CDR3 extends over 13 amino acids. Germline trimming cut 4 bases from V and 3 bases from J; bases unmatched to any gene: 3. CDR1 is SGHVS, CDR2 FNYEAQ, per germline. The record originates from a study of blood T cell repertoires in COVID-19. Study information: From T cells, B-cell-depleted T cells, or PBMCs came the material, which was cDNA or gDNA.

The assay was immunoSEQ multiplex PCR, and TCRdb's table has in-frame clones only and misses some. The table lists about 120,000 clones, around 81% of them singletons. This receptor was taken from a human donor in a cohort sampled during active COVID-19. The rearrangement links TRBV7-6 to TRBJ2-7; 7 bases match TRBD1. The sample consisted of peripheral blood. CDR3 in DNA: TGTGCCAGCAGCTCGGGACAGTACTACGAGCAGTACTTC. This gives the protein CASSSGQYYEQYF. Based on the CDR3 plus reference TRBV7-6 and TRBJ2-7, the full variable domain is GAGVSQSPRYKVTKRGQDVALRCDPISGHVSLYWYRQALGQGPEFLTYFNYEAQQDKSGLPNDRFSAERPEGSISTLTIQRTEQRDSAMYRCASSSGQYYEQYFGPGTRLTVT.